The clone carrying this T cell receptor beta chain was seen just once. Assay: immunoSEQ multiplex PCR; the TCRdb copy retains only in-frame clones and omits some. The table includes about 250,000 clones, around 92% detected once. Germline CDR1 reads SGDLS; CDR2 reads YYNGEE. The CDR3 is made up of 14 amino acids. Trimming pared 4 bases from V and 8 bases from J, leaving 13 bases between. The data originate from a study of blood T cell repertoires in COVID-19. Whole-study context: Sample material is recorded as cDNA or gDNA derived from T cells, B-cell-depleted T cells, or PBMCs.

Study members were between roughly 18 and 100 years old and lived in some 26 US regions. Participants were placed into cohorts based on the clinical history they reported. The J gene is TRBJ1-6, the V gene TRBV9, with D hard to call. The receptor comes from a woman in her twenties or thirties with acute COVID-19. Sequences were obtained from PBMCs or T cells enriched from blood (not recorded which). DNA for the CDR3: TGTGCCAGCAGCCCCTCCCCGGTGGATTCACCCCTCCACTTT. Amino acids: CASSPSPVDSPLHF.